One and the same sample provided the 10 T cell receptor beta chains below, sequenced in a study of blood T cell repertoires in COVID-19. The method was immunoSEQ multiplex PCR; TCRdb's version includes in-frame clones alone and lacks a portion of them. The sample includes some 87,000 clones, 89% of them seen just once. Sequences were obtained from peripheral blood. These receptor sequences come from a woman in her 70s with acute or convalescent COVID-19.

The chain combines TRBV5-8 with TRBJ2-1, with D maybe TRBD1 (5 bases). Germline V gene sequence: CDR1 SGHTS, CDR2 YDEGEE. V lost 0 bases to trimming and J lost 4 bases, with 11 bases between them. The CDR3 runs to 15 residues. CDR3 nucleotide sequence: TGTGCCAGCAGCTTGGCAGGGATAGGGTACAATGAGCAGTTCTTC. Protein sequence: CASSLAGIGYNEQFF.

The chain uses TRBV29-1 and TRBJ2-7, with 9 bases identical to TRBD1. This CDR3 spans 17 amino acids. Trimming removed 6 bases from V and 2 bases from J; junction bases left unmatched: 17. Germline-derived CDR1 and CDR2 are SQVTM and ANQGSEA. This CDR3 reads CSVADSGTGNSPYEQYF. CDR3 bases: TGCAGCGTAGCAGATTCCGGGACAGGGAATTCTCCCTACGAGCAGTACTTC.

The chain is built from TRBV3-1 (or the pseudogene TRBV3-2) and TRBJ2-5, with a possible D match to TRBD2 (6 bases). The CDR3 consists of 15 residues. V lost 3 bases and J lost 3, with 14 bases in between. Germline V lookup: CDR1 LGHDT, CDR2 YNNKEL (reference sequence). The CDR3 reads CASSQRGPEKETQYF. The CDR3 DNA sequence: TGTGCCAGCAGCCAGCGGGGACCCGAAAAAGAGACCCAGTACTTC.

V is TRBV29-1 and J is TRBJ2-3, with a possible D match to TRBD1 (5 bases). From germline, CDR1 is SQVTM and CDR2 ANQGSEA. V was pared by 3 bases and J by 8 bases, with 18 bases between. CDR3 size: 14 residues. The CDR3, as DNA: TGCAGCGTTGACGGGCAGGGTCAACGGGCTACGCAGTATTTT. Its protein is CSVDGQGQRATQYF.

This clone appeared a single time. CDR3: CATSRTPSGSDTQYF. For the CDR3, the DNA is TGTGCCACCAGCAGAACCCCCTCAGGGTCCGATACGCAGTATTTT. The chain couples TRBV15 to TRBJ2-3; TRBD1 is a possible D gene (5 bases). Germline CDR1 reads LNHNV; CDR2 reads YYDKDF (reference sequence). The CDR3 loop spans 15 amino acids. V lost 2 bases to trimming and J lost 6 bases, with 15 bases between them.

The chain links TRBV6-6 to TRBJ2-5; unclear D gene. V was pared by 6 bases and J by 4 bases, with 9 bases between. This CDR3 has 12 amino acids. Per germline, CDR1 MNHNY and CDR2 SVGAGI (reference sequence). CDR3 sequence reads: CASRPTAETQYF. The CDR3 DNA is TGTGCCAGCAGACCCACAGCAGAGACCCAGTACTTC.

V and J are TRBV5-6 and TRBJ2-2; TRBD1 matches at 9 bases. V lost 3 bases, J lost 6 bases, and 9 bases stayed unmatched. The CDR3 covers 16 residues. Looked up from germline, CDR1 is SGHDT and CDR2 is YYEEEE. CDR3 coding DNA: TGTGCCAGCAGCTCGTCCCGGGACAGGGTTCCCGGGGAGCTGTTTTTT. This sequence encodes CASSSSRDRVPGELFF.

The chain links TRBV6-5 to TRBJ2-7, with 11 bases that match TRBD1. V lost 5 bases to trimming and J lost 7 bases; unmatched junction nucleotides: 10. CDR1 and CDR2 from the germline V gene are MNHEY and SVGAGI. CDR3 length equals 15 residues. Here the CDR3 reads CASSNSGTGGEEQYF. CDR3 nucleotide sequence: TGTGCCAGCAGTAATTCCGGGACAGGGGGTGAAGAGCAGTACTTC.

This sequence joins TRBV2 and TRBJ1-5; D is possibly TRBD1 (6 bases). Germline lookup yields CDR1 SNHLY and CDR2 FYNNEI. The CDR3 consists of 14 residues. Between the trimmed V and J ends, which lost 8 bases and 4 bases, there was a span of 15 bases. The CDR3 nucleotides are TGTGCCAGCGGCCTGAGGGGGGGGAATCAGCCCCAGCATTTT. As protein: CASGLRGGNQPQHF.

V and J are TRBV3-1 (or the pseudogene TRBV3-2) and TRBJ2-2, with a weak D call TRBD1 (5 bases). This CDR3 spans 17 amino acids. The V gene lost 5 bases and the J gene lost 1 base, with 17 bases spanning the gap. Germline V CDR1 and CDR2: LGHDT, YNNKEL (reference sequence). The CDR3 is CASSSQGVLLNTGELFF. In DNA form, the CDR3 reads TGTGCCAGCAGCTCCCAAGGGGTCCTCTTGAACACCGGGGAGCTGTTTTTT.